These T cell receptor beta chains were read from a single sample in a study of T-cell memory formation after mild COVID-19. One entry per CDR3 protein results from TCRdb running MiXCR on the 5' RACE reads. The sample gives hundreds of thousands of distinct CDR3 sequences, 20% to 25% of which show up once; around 7.7% is in the top ten. Sequenced material: PBMCs or a T cell subset sorted from them (not recorded which). The receptors stem from an adult woman who had mild COVID-19 (a few samples of this study predate the infection). Cell type and time point are not known. The CDR3 runs from the conserved cysteine through the conserved F or W. A D gene is named only where the DNA matches it firmly. Size values are once, few and many counts, or a class for expanded clones, and some rows have none.

v_call,clone_size,d_call,j_call,cdr3_length,cdr3_aa,cdr3_nt
TRBV7-7,-,TRBD1,TRBJ2-2,19,CASSLIVNGPGQGSGELFF,TGTGCTAGCAGCTTAATTGTGAATGGTCCGGGACAGGGGAGTGGGGAGCTGTTTTTT
TRBV5-6,few,TRBD1,TRBJ1-1,14,CASSFDRGRTEAFF,TGTGCCAGCAGTTTTGACAGGGGCCGCACTGAAGCTTTCTTT
TRBV24-1,-,-,TRBJ2-1,15,CATSGARGDGNEQFF,TGTGCCACCAGTGGGGCCAGGGGCGATGGCAATGAGCAGTTCTTC
TRBV6-5,-,-,TRBJ2-2,13,CASSYPGTGELFF,TGTGCCAGCAGTTACCCCGGTACCGGGGAGCTGTTTTTT
TRBV5-1,-,-,TRBJ1-1,17,CASSLATGRGLNTEAFF,TGCGCCAGCAGCTTGGCGACAGGCCGAGGGCTGAACACTGAAGCTTTCTTT
TRBV20-1,-,TRBD2,TRBJ2-1,13,CSARTSDYNEQFF,TGCAGTGCTAGGACTAGCGACTACAATGAGCAGTTCTTC
TRBV2,-,-,TRBJ1-5,15,CASWPGPGSNQPQHF,TGTGCCAGCTGGCCGGGGCCAGGGAGCAATCAGCCCCAGCATTTT
TRBV5-1,-,-,TRBJ1-1,13,CASSGSLNTEAFF,TGCGCCAGCAGCGGCAGCCTGAACACTGAAGCTTTCTTT
TRBV20-1,few,TRBD2,TRBJ2-5,14,CSTSSGRNQETQYF,TGCAGTACGTCTAGCGGGAGGAACCAAGAGACCCAGTACTTC
TRBV18,-,-,TRBJ2-5,13,CASSLTMGETQYF,TGTGCCAGCTCACTAACCATGGGAGAGACCCAGTACTTC
TRBV19,-,-,TRBJ2-7,13,CASSILQETEQYF,TGTGCCAGTAGTATATTACAGGAAACCGAGCAGTACTTC
TRBV7-9,-,-,TRBJ2-7,14,CASRSRDPAYEQYF,TGTGCCAGCAGGAGCAGGGATCCGGCCTACGAGCAGTACTTC
TRBV9,-,-,TRBJ2-7,14,CASSVVGQSYEQYF,TGTGCCAGCAGCGTAGTAGGTCAATCCTACGAGCAGTACTTC
TRBV3-1,many,TRBD2,TRBJ2-7,14,CASRSSGLSYEQYF,TGTGCCAGCAGATCTAGCGGGCTCTCCTACGAGCAGTACTTC
TRBV9,many,TRBD1,TRBJ1-6,16,CASSPRTGESNSPLHF,TGTGCCAGCAGCCCCCGGACAGGGGAGAGTAATTCACCCCTCCACTTT
TRBV25-1,-,TRBD1,TRBJ1-5,14,CASSSDRGEGPQHF,TGTGCCAGCAGTTCAGACAGGGGCGAGGGGCCCCAGCATTTT
TRBV11-2,-,-,TRBJ2-7,13,CASSWVVGLEQYF,TGTGCCAGCAGCTGGGTCGTAGGCTTGGAGCAGTACTTC
TRBV4-2,-,-,TRBJ2-3,16,CASSQIAVRGTDTQYF,TGTGCCAGCAGCCAAATCGCGGTGAGGGGCACAGATACGCAGTATTTT
TRBV18,-,-,TRBJ2-7,15,CASSPSSQPDYEQYF,TGTGCCAGCTCACCGTCCTCACAGCCTGACTACGAGCAGTACTTC
TRBV7-2,many,-,TRBJ1-6,14,CASSLQGYNSPLHF,TGTGCCAGCAGCTTACAGGGATATAATTCACCCCTCCACTTT
TRBV7-6,-,-,TRBJ1-1,15,CASSIPRVMNTEAFF,TGTGCCAGCAGCATCCCAAGGGTAATGAACACTGAAGCTTTCTTT
TRBV28,few,TRBD1,TRBJ1-1,14,CASSLFGTGGEAFF,TGTGCCAGCAGTTTATTCGGGACAGGGGGCGAAGCTTTCTTT
TRBV2,few,-,TRBJ1-5,12,CASRWANQPQHF,TGTGCCAGCAGGTGGGCGAATCAGCCCCAGCATTTT
TRBV5-1,few,-,TRBJ1-5,15,CASSLGAGGNQPQHF,TGCGCCAGCAGCTTGGGAGCAGGGGGCAATCAGCCCCAGCATTTT
TRBV20-1,many,TRBD1,TRBJ1-6,17,CSARATGISSYNSPLHF,TGCAGTGCTAGGGCGACAGGGATCAGCTCCTATAATTCACCCCTCCACTTT
TRBV9,-,TRBD2,TRBJ2-1,13,CASSVREGNEQFF,TGTGCCAGCAGCGTGCGGGAGGGCAATGAGCAGTTCTTC
TRBV5-1,few,TRBD1,TRBJ1-2,16,CASANKGQGAGYGYTF,TGCGCCAGCGCCAATAAGGGACAGGGGGCCGGCTATGGCTACACCTTC
TRBV6-2/TRBV6-3,few,TRBD1,TRBJ2-1,14,CASSSSGGPNEQFF,TGTGCCAGCAGTAGTTCAGGGGGCCCTAATGAGCAGTTCTTC
TRBV7-2,few,-,TRBJ1-4,14,CASSLARDGEKLFF,TGTGCCAGCAGCTTAGCCAGGGACGGTGAAAAACTGTTTTTT
TRBV12-3/TRBV12-4,-,TRBD1,TRBJ2-6,16,CASTRTGGSGANVLTF,TGTGCCAGCACCCGGACAGGGGGCTCTGGGGCCAACGTCCTGACTTTC
TRBV12-3/TRBV12-4,-,-,TRBJ2-1,15,CASSSPVDPYNEQFF,TGTGCCAGCAGCAGCCCTGTGGACCCTTACAATGAGCAGTTCTTC
TRBV20-1,-,-,TRBJ2-3,12,CSAAVLTDTQYF,TGCAGTGCGGCGGTCCTCACAGATACGCAGTATTTT
TRBV10-3,-,-,TRBJ1-1,14,CAISESLENTEAFF,TGTGCCATCAGTGAGTCGTTGGAGAACACTGAAGCTTTCTTT
TRBV25-1,few,-,TRBJ2-1,17,CASSDTLGQGSFDEQFF,TGTGCCAGCAGTGATACTTTAGGGCAGGGCTCGTTCGATGAGCAGTTCTTC
TRBV5-1,few,-,TRBJ1-2,13,CASSVRDNYGYTF,TGCGCCAGCAGCGTCAGGGATAACTATGGCTACACCTTC
TRBV9,few,TRBD2,TRBJ2-3,15,CASTPSGRPTDTQYF,TGTGCCAGCACACCTAGCGGGAGGCCCACAGATACGCAGTATTTT
TRBV7-9,few,TRBD1,TRBJ1-1,14,CASSYTGGITEAFF,TGTGCCAGCAGCTATACAGGGGGCATCACTGAAGCTTTCTTT
TRBV12-3/TRBV12-4,many,TRBD2,TRBJ2-3,16,CASSSRRGEVADTQYF,TGTGCCAGCAGTTCCCGGCGGGGGGAGGTGGCAGATACGCAGTATTTT
TRBV6-5,-,-,TRBJ1-4,15,CASSPQQVPNEKLFF,TGTGCCAGCAGTCCCCAGCAGGTCCCTAATGAAAAACTGTTTTTT
TRBV20-1,many,TRBD2,TRBJ2-1,13,CSAPVAGLNEQFF,TGCAGTGCCCCGGTAGCGGGATTGAATGAGCAGTTCTTC
TRBV7-8,-,TRBD2,TRBJ2-3,16,CASRSGRGGGTDTQYF,TGTGCCAGCAGGAGTGGGCGGGGGGGCGGCACAGATACGCAGTATTTT
TRBV19,many,-,TRBJ2-5,15,CASSIRTGRSETQYF,TGTGCCAGTAGTATACGAACAGGGAGATCGGAGACCCAGTACTTC
TRBV4-2,-,-,TRBJ2-7,14,CASSQRDHQGEQYF,TGTGCCAGCAGCCAGAGGGACCACCAGGGCGAGCAGTACTTC
TRBV12-3/TRBV12-4,few,TRBD1,TRBJ1-2,15,CASSSAGTGAIGYTF,TGTGCCAGCAGTTCAGCAGGGACAGGCGCGATTGGCTACACCTTC
TRBV6-2/TRBV6-3,few,-,TRBJ1-5,13,CASRTGGGQPQHF,TGTGCCAGCCGGACGGGCGGAGGGCAGCCCCAGCATTTT
TRBV6-4,few,-,TRBJ1-6,13,CASSADWNSPLHF,TGTGCCAGCAGTGCGGACTGGAATTCACCCCTCCACTTT
TRBV9,-,-,TRBJ2-1,11,CASSPHDEQFF,TGTGCCAGCAGCCCCCACGATGAGCAGTTCTTC
TRBV7-9,few,TRBD1,TRBJ2-7,15,CASSLPEGQDYEQYF,TGTGCCAGCAGCCTTCCTGAAGGACAGGACTACGAGCAGTACTTC
TRBV19,-,TRBD1,TRBJ2-7,14,CASSYRDSHYEQYF,TGTGCCAGTAGCTACCGGGACAGCCACTACGAGCAGTACTTC
TRBV20-1,few,TRBD2,TRBJ2-5,15,CSAGERGRSQETQYF,TGCAGTGCTGGCGAGCGGGGGCGTTCCCAAGAGACCCAGTACTTC
TRBV7-9,-,-,TRBJ1-1,16,CASSLGGTPLYYEAFF,TGTGCCAGCAGCTTAGGGGGGACACCACTGTACTATGAAGCTTTCTTT
TRBV5-1,-,TRBD1,TRBJ1-1,15,CASKEGGLSTTEAFF,TGCGCCAGCAAGGAAGGGGGCTTGTCTACGACCGAAGCTTTCTTT
TRBV20-1,-,TRBD1,TRBJ1-1,14,CSATKQGARTEAFF,TGCAGTGCTACAAAACAGGGGGCGCGCACTGAAGCTTTCTTT
TRBV7-9,-,-,TRBJ1-4,16,CASSQDSSSTNEKLFF,TGTGCCAGCAGCCAGGACAGCTCCTCAACTAATGAAAAACTGTTTTTT